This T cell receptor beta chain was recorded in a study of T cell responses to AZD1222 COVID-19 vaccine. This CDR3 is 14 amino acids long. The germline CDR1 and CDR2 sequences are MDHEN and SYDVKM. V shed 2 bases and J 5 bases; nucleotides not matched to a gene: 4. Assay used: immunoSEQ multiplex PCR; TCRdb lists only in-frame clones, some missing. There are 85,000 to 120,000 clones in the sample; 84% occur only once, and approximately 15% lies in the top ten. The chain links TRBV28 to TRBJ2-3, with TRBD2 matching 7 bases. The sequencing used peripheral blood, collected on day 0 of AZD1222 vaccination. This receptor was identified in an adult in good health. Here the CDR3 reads CASSLGAGVDTQYF. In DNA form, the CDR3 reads TGTGCCAGCAGTTTAGGGGCGGGAGTAGATACGCAGTATTTT.